Listed below are T cell receptor beta chains from one sample, sequenced in a study of blood T cells in healthy people across ages. TCRdb itself ran the 5' RACE reads through MiXCR, one entry per CDR3 protein. The sample records fewer than 900,000 distinct CDR3 sequences, about 42% being singletons. Sequenced sample: blood. The source is a woman aged 55-70 years in good health. The conserved cysteine and the conserved F or W are not part of the CDR3 here.

cdr3_aa	v_call	j_call
ASSIGSSGAPQETQY	TRBV19	TRBJ2-5
ASSPLTGGAGGKGYT	TRBV4-2	TRBJ1-2
SVADSGRGEDEQY	TRBV29-1	TRBJ2-7
ASSLVGGHDSYEQY	TRBV28	.
SAHTRAGNEQF	TRBV20-1	TRBJ2-1
ASSPPAGQGRHNEQF	TRBV7-9	TRBJ2-1
ASSLGQGYRSPLH	TRBV7-2	TRBJ1-6
ASSERDRNTEAF	TRBV5-6	TRBJ1-1
ASSVASGERRGEQF	TRBV9	TRBJ2-1
ASTPLRGVTGELF	TRBV14	TRBJ2-2
ASSAGLSSTGELF	TRBV3-1	TRBJ2-2
ASSPRTRSTSTDTQY	TRBV27	TRBJ2-3
ASSELRTGQGGEQY	TRBV2	TRBJ2-7
ASSHPLGNEQF	TRBV11-2	TRBJ2-1
ASSQDRTSGYIYNEQF	TRBV4-3	TRBJ2-1
ASSRTSGSPSTDTQY	TRBV11-3	TRBJ2-3
SAPKGGSGGGTTDTQY	TRBV20-1	TRBJ2-3
ASNGLARTDTQY	TRBV6-2/TRBV6-3	TRBJ2-3
ATVGSFSGEQY	TRBV6-1	TRBJ2-7
ASNTGIGPGQPQH	TRBV6-2/TRBV6-3	TRBJ1-5
ASNYQEVEPQH	TRBV7-2	TRBJ1-5
ATSGGLEETRY	TRBV11-2	TRBJ2-5
ASSPGTGGNQPQH	TRBV27	TRBJ1-5
SVVFPHTGTDTQY	TRBV29-1	TRBJ2-3
ASSLVGLGQNEKLF	TRBV5-1	TRBJ1-4
SVLLQDTQY	TRBV29-1	TRBJ2-3
ASSLLGRSRDEQF	TRBV7-8	TRBJ2-1
ASSPGTSLGTQY	TRBV7-9	TRBJ2-5
ASSPADRGNTEAF	TRBV3-1	TRBJ1-1